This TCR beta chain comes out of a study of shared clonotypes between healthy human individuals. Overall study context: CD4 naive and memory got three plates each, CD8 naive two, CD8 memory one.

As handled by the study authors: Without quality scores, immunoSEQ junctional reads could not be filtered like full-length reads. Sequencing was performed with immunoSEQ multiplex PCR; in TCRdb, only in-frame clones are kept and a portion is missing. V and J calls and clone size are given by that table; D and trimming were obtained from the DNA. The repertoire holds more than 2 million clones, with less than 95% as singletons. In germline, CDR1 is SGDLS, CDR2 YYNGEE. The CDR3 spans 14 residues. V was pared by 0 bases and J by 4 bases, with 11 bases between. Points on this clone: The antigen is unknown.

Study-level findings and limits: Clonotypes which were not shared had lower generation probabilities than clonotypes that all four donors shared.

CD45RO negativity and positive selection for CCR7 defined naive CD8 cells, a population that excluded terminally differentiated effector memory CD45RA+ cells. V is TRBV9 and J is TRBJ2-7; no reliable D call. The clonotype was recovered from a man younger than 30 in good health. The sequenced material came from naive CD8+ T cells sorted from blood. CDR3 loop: CASSVARTPYEQYF. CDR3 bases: TGTGCCAGCAGCGTAGCGCGTACACCTTACGAGCAGTACTTC.